The 4 T cell receptor beta chains reported below all come from one sample, sequenced in a study of cytomegalovirus exposure and HLA in healthy donors. Repertoires were generated with immunoSEQ multiplex PCR, while TCRdb's copy carries only in-frame clones and drops some. The repertoire consists of fewer than 130,000 clones, with over 75% occurring once and the leading ten covering approximately 1.4%. The source material was PBMCs. These receptors all stem from a woman aged 25 to 39 in good health and CMV-seropositive.

The chain is built from TRBV18 and TRBJ2-2; 9 bases are shared with TRBD2. CDR3 length equals 18 residues. The junction had 11 bases not matched to a gene; V was cut back by 6 bases and J by 0 bases. The V gene's germline CDR1 is KGHSH and CDR2 LQKENI. The CDR3 DNA follows: TGTGCCAGCTCTCCTATCCCGACTAGCGGAGCGAACACCGGGGAGCTGTTTTTT. Translated, it gives CASSPIPTSGANTGELFF.

This rearrangement joins TRBV7-2 to TRBJ1-1; D possibly corresponds to TRBD1 (5 bases). With 5 bases removed from V and 5 bases from J, the gap between germline ends came to 12 bases. Germline V gene lookup returns CDR1 SGHTA and CDR2 FQGNSA. This CDR3 comprises 13 residues. DNA for the CDR3: TGTGCCAGCAGCGCCCGGGGGAGGACTGAAGCTTTCTTT. Its translation: CASSARGRTEAFF.

The CDR3 here is CATSPGVRYGYTF. The DNA of the CDR3 is TGTGCCACCAGCCCGGGTGTTAGGTATGGCTACACCTTC. The V and J genes are TRBV15 and TRBJ1-2, with D unresolved. Trimming cost V 5 bases and J 5 bases, with 12 bases left between them. The CDR3 has 13 amino acids. Germline V gene lookup returns CDR1 LNHNV and CDR2 YYDKDF (reference sequence).

The chain employs TRBV6-6 and TRBJ2-7; a weak D match, TRBD2 (7 bases). The germline V and J ends were trimmed by 6 bases and 6 bases, with 18 bases remaining between them. Germline V CDR1 and CDR2: MNHNY, SVGAGI (reference sequence). The CDR3 covers 14 residues. This CDR3 is CASRHEGGSAEQYF. Here the CDR3 DNA reads TGTGCCAGCAGGCACGAGGGGGGGTCGGCCGAGCAGTACTTC.